These T cell receptor beta chains were read from a single sample in a study of CD8 T cells in ankylosing spondylitis. Each CDR3 protein is one row after TCRdb ran MiXCR on the 5' RACE reads. The table records about 190,000 distinct CDR3 sequences, over 10% of them present only once. Sequencing input: blood, either unsorted or a sorted T cell fraction (not recorded which). Receptors were obtained from a female donor with ankylosing spondylitis or in good health (not recorded which). The conserved cysteine and the conserved F or W are not part of the CDR3 here.

j_gene,v_gene,CDR3aa
TRBJ1-4,TRBV12-3/TRBV12-4,ASSHRRAKLF
TRBJ2-7,TRBV11-1,ASSSDEPVGRTGDPYEQY
TRBJ2-7,TRBV5-1,ASSLSDSGMDEQY
TRBJ1-1,TRBV12-3/TRBV12-4,ASSPRQGTNTEAF
TRBJ1-4,TRBV20-1,SAPGDSWEKLF
TRBJ2-7,TRBV28,ASSLGAASGQKY
TRBJ2-1,TRBV12-3/TRBV12-4,ASSLAREAPF
TRBJ1-6,TRBV15,ATSRSRGGNSPLH
TRBJ2-1,TRBV12-3/TRBV12-4,ASKRARADNNEQF
TRBJ1-5,TRBV24-1,ATSDFGQPQH
TRBJ2-1,TRBV7-2,VSSLGGGRAGNEQF
TRBJ1-2,TRBV12-3/TRBV12-4,ASSLEGQGAYGYT
TRBJ1-1,TRBV7-9,ASSRQARDPAF
TRBJ2-5,TRBV20-1,SARSSSPYQETQY
TRBJ2-1,TRBV9,ASTSGGQGNEQF
TRBJ1-2,TRBV7-2,ASSPHRVNYGYT
TRBJ2-7,TRBV28,AGSLPYRTSGYEQY
TRBJ2-5,TRBV5-1,ASSRMTGPRGDQY
TRBJ2-1,TRBV6-1,ASSQGPVSYNEQF
TRBJ2-3,TRBV7-7,ASSSGTAVDTQY
TRBJ1-6,TRBV27,ASSYLTGGAGSPLH
TRBJ2-2,TRBV27,ASSLYGFGDTGELF
TRBJ1-1,TRBV7-9,ASSPSGTGGTEAF
TRBJ2-1,TRBV7-9,ASSLAAGLSYNEQF
TRBJ1-1,TRBV5-1,ASSLGYASLNTEAF
TRBJ2-3,TRBV7-2,ASSTLGDTQY
TRBJ2-1,TRBV6-4,ASSGDRRGNEQF
TRBJ1-4,TRBV19,ASSWPTGGEKLF
TRBJ2-2,TRBV28,ASSGLYTGELF
TRBJ2-7,TRBV20-1,SARPGQLSYEQY
TRBJ1-3,TRBV12-3/TRBV12-4,ASSPPPGTISGNTIY
TRBJ2-7,TRBV7-6,ASSFLAGEDYEQY
TRBJ2-4,TRBV20-1,SARIQAPKNIQY
TRBJ2-3,TRBV7-2,ASSYGQGADTQY
TRBJ2-2,TRBV20-1,SARDQQRLTGELF
TRBJ1-5,TRBV6-1,ASSVVRGQPQH
TRBJ2-7,TRBV7-9,ASSLVSEQY
TRBJ2-2,TRBV6-2/TRBV6-3,ASSYGRNLNTGELF
TRBJ2-1,TRBV3-1,ASCRPGTSGRQHNEQF
TRBJ1-3,TRBV5-1,ASSLTGENTIY
TRBJ2-3,TRBV20-1,SARITETQY